A single sample gave rise to the 10 T cell receptor beta chains below, sequenced in a study of blood T cell repertoires in COVID-19. TCRdb keeps only in-frame clones here, not all; method: immunoSEQ multiplex PCR. Altogether roughly 76,000 clones are present, 80% to 90% being singletons, with the ten largest covering approximately 1.2%. The specimen sequenced was PBMCs or T cells enriched from blood (not recorded which). The receptors come from a woman in her forties or fifties with acute COVID-19.

The chain uses TRBV5-1 and TRBJ1-4; 7 bases map to TRBD1. Germline V lookup: CDR1 SGHRS, CDR2 YFSETQ. The junction had 6 bases not matched to a gene; V was cut back by 2 bases and J by 8 bases. The length of the CDR3 is 14 residues. The CDR3 DNA follows: TGCGCCAGCAGCTTAGGTGACAGGGAGGAAAAACTGTTTTTT. The encoded protein is CASSLGDREEKLFF.

A few counts support this clone. The rearrangement links TRBV7-9 to TRBJ2-2; possibly TRBD1 for D (6 bases). The V gene lost 0 bases and the J gene lost 1 base, with 12 bases spanning the gap. Germline V lookup: CDR1 SEHNR, CDR2 FQNEAQ (reference sequence). This CDR3 comprises 17 residues. The CDR3 nucleotides read TGTGCCAGCAGCTTAGCGGCCCCAGGGGTGAACACCGGGGAGCTGTTTTTT. It is translated as CASSLAAPGVNTGELFF.

This clone was counted a single time. The chain combines TRBV27 with TRBJ2-1; no clear D. Germline V lookup: CDR1 MNHEY, CDR2 SMNVEV (reference sequence). V shed 5 bases and J shed 10 bases, with 21 bases lying between them. CDR3 length: 15 amino acids. Here the CDR3 DNA reads TGTGCCAGCAGTATAAACTTGGCGGCGGTTCAGGAGCAGTTCTTC. Translation gives CASSINLAAVQEQFF.

The CDR3 protein is CASSPNPQGGNTGELFF. CDR3 coding DNA: TGTGCCAGCTCACCAAACCCTCAGGGTGGTAACACCGGGGAGCTGTTTTTT. The V and J genes are TRBV18 and TRBJ2-2; D might be TRBD1 (5 bases). In germline, CDR1 is KGHSH, CDR2 LQKENI. CDR3 length equals 17 residues. The V end lost 2 bases, the J end lost 2 bases, and 15 bases lay between the germline ends. Full variable domain (outside the CDR3, taken from reference TRBV18 and TRBJ2-2): NAGVMQNPRHLVRRRGQEARLRCSPMKGHSHVYWYRQLPEEGLKFMVYLQKENIIDESGMPKERFSAEFPKEGPSILRIQQVVRGDSAAYFCASSPNPQGGNTGELFFGEGSRLTVL.

J is TRBJ2-3 and V is TRBV5-1; 8 nucleotides agree with TRBD2. This CDR3 region has 16 residues. J lost 3 bases, V lost 4 bases, and 10 bases had no gene match. Germline V CDR1 and CDR2: SGHRS, YFSETQ. CDR3 in DNA: TGCGCCAGCAGCCCGCCGAGGGCGGGAGGAACAGATACGCAGTATTTT. This sequence encodes CASSPPRAGGTDTQYF.

This clone appeared a single time. This chain uses TRBV29-1 with TRBJ2-5, with 9 bases fitting TRBD2. With 0 bases clipped from V and 1 base from J, the junction kept 6 bases outside the gene matches. The length of the CDR3 is 16 residues. Germline assignment: CDR1 SQVTM and CDR2 ANQGSEA. CDR3 DNA: TGCAGCGTTGAAGATTGGCGGCGGGAGGGCCAAGAGACCCAGTACTTC. It yields the protein CSVEDWRREGQETQYF.

The chain carries TRBV20-1 and TRBJ1-5, with no clear D. V lost 0 bases and J 11 bases, leaving 8 bases between the germline ends. The germline gives CDR1 DFQATT, CDR2 SNEGSKA (reference sequence). This CDR3 region has 11 residues. The CDR3 sequence: CSARDGRAQHF. In DNA form, the CDR3 reads TGCAGTGCTAGAGATGGCCGGGCCCAGCATTTT.

This sequence joins TRBV14 and TRBJ1-2, with 7 bases lining up with TRBD1. J lost 5 bases, V lost 4 bases, and 10 bases had no gene match. In germline, CDR1 is SGHDN, CDR2 FVKESK. CDR3 length: 15 residues. The CDR3, as DNA: TGTGCCAGCAGCCCTGATGAGACAGGGTGGTATGGCTACACCTTC. Translation: CASSPDETGWYGYTF.

The chain combines TRBV3-1 (or the pseudogene TRBV3-2) with TRBJ1-2, with a tentative D call TRBD1 (5 bases). Per germline, CDR1 LGHDT and CDR2 YNNKEL (reference sequence). V lost 2 bases and J 4 bases, leaving 14 bases between the germline ends. CDR3 length: 15 amino acids. CDR3 protein: CASSQTAAQGYGYTF. CDR3 nucleotide sequence: TGTGCCAGCAGCCAAACAGCCGCCCAGGGCTATGGCTACACCTTC.

The chain recombines TRBV4-2 with TRBJ2-7, with 7 bases fitting TRBD1. The V segment lost 1 base and the J segment 2 bases; nucleotides outside the gene matches: 5. This CDR3 has 15 residues. Germline values: CDR1 LGHNA, CDR2 YNFKEQ. The CDR3 nucleotides read TGTGCCAGCAGCCAAGCAACGACAGGGACCTACGAGCAGTACTTC. This codes for CASSQATTGTYEQYF.